A single sample is the source of the 3 T cell receptor beta chains below, sequenced in a study of blood T cell repertoires in COVID-19. Assay: immunoSEQ multiplex PCR; the TCRdb copy retains only in-frame clones and omits some. Of about 48,000 clones in the sample, 77% were seen once. What was sequenced was peripheral blood. These receptors were taken from a human donor with active or convalescent COVID-19. The donor label of this sample is uncertain.

The rearrangement uses TRBV19 and TRBJ2-7; D is unclear. The CDR3 totals 15 residues. Germline values: CDR1 LNHDA, CDR2 SQIVND (reference sequence). V shed 7 bases and J shed 0 bases, with 16 bases lying between them. DNA for the CDR3: TGTGCCAGTACCAAACGAGCGCAAGACTCCTACGAGCAGTACTTC. Translation gives CASTKRAQDSYEQYF.

The rearrangement joins TRBV18 to TRBJ1-1, with 8 bases lining up with TRBD1. The CDR3 is made up of 16 amino acids. Germline V lookup: CDR1 KGHSH, CDR2 LQKENI. V trimming: 3 bases; J trimming: 1 base; junction bases outside the gene matches: 7. CDR3 sequence reads: CASSPRTGTENTEAFF. DNA of the CDR3: TGTGCCAGCTCACCGCGGACAGGGACCGAGAACACTGAAGCTTTCTTT.

The table lists this clone with a few counts. The chain has TRBV3-1 (or the pseudogene TRBV3-2) and TRBJ1-5; D gene uncertain. CDR1 and CDR2 from the germline V gene are LGHDT and YNNKEL (reference sequence). V lost 6 bases and J 3 bases, leaving 12 bases between the germline ends. The CDR3 loop spans 14 amino acids. This CDR3 is CASSLGRYNQPQHF. CDR3 coding DNA: TGTGCCAGCAGTCTGGGCAGGTACAATCAGCCCCAGCATTTT.